This entry lists 29 T cell receptor beta chains sequenced from one sample in a study of shared clonotypes between healthy human individuals. Sequencing used immunoSEQ multiplex PCR; TCRdb keeps in-frame clones, though not all of them. The repertoire has over a million clones, roughly 70% of them found once; the top ten carry about 1.5%. Input material: memory CD4+ T cells sorted from blood. Subset reported: CD45RA-negative fraction. Receptors were obtained from a man aged 18 to 29 in good health.

As DNA, the CDR3 is TGTGCCAGCAGCTTGGGATTAAACAGGGGGCGCGGAGAGACCCAGTACTTC. Protein sequence: CASSLGLNRGRGETQYF. The chain employs TRBV5-4 and TRBJ2-5, with 9 bases aligning to TRBD1. V was clipped by 0 bases and J by 4 bases; unmatched bases: 10. Germline V gives CDR1 SGHNT, CDR2 YYREEE (reference sequence). The CDR3 totals 17 residues.

The rearrangement joins TRBV5-6 to TRBJ2-5; D may correspond to TRBD1 or TRBD2 (5 bases each). Trimming cost V 0 bases and J 1 base, with 13 bases left between them. The CDR3 runs to 16 residues. Germline CDR1 and CDR2: SGHDT and YYEEEE. CDR3 protein: CASSLGAGDVQETQYF. The CDR3 DNA is TGTGCCAGCAGCTTGGGGGCTGGGGACGTCCAAGAGACCCAGTACTTC.

V usage is TRBV4-2 and J usage is TRBJ2-7; 8 bases map to TRBD2. The CDR3 extends over 14 amino acids. CDR1 LGHNA and CDR2 YNFKEQ come from the germline V gene. The V and J ends lost 2 bases and 7 bases, in that order; junction bases with no gene match: 7. The CDR3 sequence is CASSQRGGEEEQYF. The CDR3 nucleotides read TGTGCCAGCAGCCAACGGGGGGGAGAAGAGGAGCAGTACTTC.

The chain uses TRBV30 and TRBJ1-2; 7 bases agree with TRBD1. The J segment lost 1 base and the V segment lost 5 bases, leaving 13 bases of the junction unmatched. CDR1 is GTSNPN and CDR2 is SVGIG in the germline V gene (reference sequence). This CDR3 has 16 amino acids. The CDR3 sequence is CAWGREGARNNYGYTF. The CDR3 DNA reads TGTGCCTGGGGAAGAGAGGGGGCGCGAAATAACTATGGCTACACCTTC.

This clone appeared a few times. The chain is built from TRBV6-1 and TRBJ2-1; 11 bases agree with TRBD2. CDR1 is MNHNS, CDR2 SASEGT, per germline. CDR3 length: 19 amino acids. Trimming at V came to 2 bases and at J to 3 bases, leaving 12 bases not matched to a gene. Here the CDR3 reads CASSELHVSGRALYNEQFF. Written as DNA, the CDR3 is TGTGCCAGCAGTGAACTACACGTTAGCGGGAGGGCCCTCTACAATGAGCAGTTCTTC.

In the case of this clone: Other nucleotide sequences in the sample specify the same CDR3. The chain uses TRBV5-1 and TRBJ2-3; tentatively, D is TRBD1 or TRBD2 (5 bases each). Trimming removed 4 bases at V and 0 bases at J, with 6 bases between. This CDR3 has 13 residues. Germline V gene sequence: CDR1 SGHRS, CDR2 YFSETQ. The CDR3 coding sequence is TGCGCCAGCAGCGGGGGAAGCACAGATACGCAGTATTTT. It specifies CASSGGSTDTQYF.

This chain connects TRBV27 to TRBJ2-7, with 7 bases identical to TRBD2. Germline V gene lookup returns CDR1 MNHEY and CDR2 SMNVEV (reference sequence). V lost 5 bases and J lost 1; bases outside the gene matches: 11. This CDR3 comprises 16 residues. CDR3 coding DNA: TGTGCCAGCAGTCCCCGTGGGCGGGAGAGGTCCTACGAGCAGTACTTC. Translated: CASSPRGRERSYEQYF.

A remark on this clone: Within the sample, other DNA sequences also encode this same CDR3. The genes are TRBV18 and TRBJ2-5; 7 bases align to TRBD1. V was clipped by 2 bases and J by 5 bases; unmatched bases: 5. The CDR3 extends over 14 amino acids. The germline gives CDR1 KGHSH, CDR2 LQKENI. CDR3 sequence reads: CASSPGQGVETQYF. The CDR3 DNA sequence: TGTGCCAGCTCACCAGGGCAGGGGGTCGAGACCCAGTACTTC.

The CDR3 nucleotides are TGTGCCAGCAGCTCGATTGGGACTAGCACCGGGGAGCTGTTTTTT. This codes for CASSSIGTSTGELFF. This sequence joins TRBV7-8 and TRBJ2-2, with TRBD2 matching over 8 bases. The trim removed 4 bases at V and 4 bases at J, leaving 5 bases unmatched. Germline CDR1 and CDR2: SGHVS and FQNEAQ. The CDR3 is 15 amino acids.

This rearrangement joins TRBV25-1 to TRBJ2-3; 11 bases match TRBD2. V lost 6 bases, J lost 0 bases, and 11 bases stayed unmatched. The CDR3 sequence is 18 residues long. Looked up from germline, CDR1 is MGHDK and CDR2 is SYGVNS. This chain's CDR3 is CASSLKVAGGRSTDTQYF. CDR3 nucleotide sequence: TGTGCCAGCAGCCTAAAGGTAGCGGGGGGGCGAAGCACAGATACGCAGTATTTT.

The chain uses TRBV5-1 and TRBJ2-5; D is perhaps TRBD2 (5 bases). The CDR3 totals 12 residues. CDR1 is SGHRS, CDR2 YFSETQ, per germline. The CDR3 DNA reads as TGCGCATCAGCGGCAGCTCAAGAGACCCAGTACTTC. Its translation is CASAAAQETQYF.

This clone is a singleton in its sample. The chain joins TRBV2 to TRBJ2-5; 12 nucleotides align to TRBD2. The V gene end was trimmed by 6 bases and the J gene end by 2 bases; junction bases not matched to a gene: 7. Germline V lookup: CDR1 SNHLY, CDR2 FYNNEI. The CDR3 sequence is 16 residues long. The CDR3 sequence is CASRPGTSGPQETQYF. In nucleotides, the CDR3 is TGTGCCAGCAGGCCCGGGACTAGCGGGCCACAAGAGACCCAGTACTTC.

This chain connects TRBV5-6 to TRBJ1-1, with no clear D. Germline CDR1 and CDR2: SGHDT and YYEEEE. The length of the CDR3 is 15 residues. V dropped 4 bases and J dropped 0 bases, with 13 bases sitting between them. The CDR3 bases are TGTGCCAGCAGCCTGGCACGGACCATGAACACTGAAGCTTTCTTT. Translating it yields CASSLARTMNTEAFF.

This clone has just a few counts. The V gene is TRBV19, the J gene TRBJ1-6; 8 bases are shared with TRBD1. Germline-derived CDR1 and CDR2 are LNHDA and SQIVND (reference sequence). The CDR3 has 15 amino acids. V was pared by 3 bases and J by 5 bases, with 3 bases of the junction left unmatched. In DNA, the CDR3 is TGTGCCAGTAGTATTGGACAGGGCGATAATTCACCCCTCCACTTT. Translation: CASSIGQGDNSPLHF.

The chain couples TRBV7-3 to TRBJ1-6; D is uncertain. V lost 2 bases and J lost 7, with 12 bases in between. CDR1 and CDR2 (germline): SGHTA, FQGTGA. CDR3 length equals 15 residues. The CDR3 is CASSLGNQLNSPLHF. The DNA of the CDR3 is TGTGCCAGCAGCTTAGGGAACCAGCTAAATTCACCCCTCCACTTT.

The gene calls are TRBV30 and TRBJ1-3; D uncertain. Germline lookup yields CDR1 GTSNPN and CDR2 SVGIG (reference sequence). Trimming pared 0 bases from V and 2 bases from J, leaving 5 bases between. The CDR3 sequence is 13 residues long. The CDR3 loop reads CAWSVKTGNTIYF. CDR3 DNA: TGTGCCTGGAGTGTAAAAACTGGAAACACCATATATTTT.

This chain links TRBV6-4 with TRBJ1-5; no firm D call. Germline V gene lookup returns CDR1 MRHNA and CDR2 SNTAGT. V lost 6 bases, J lost 4 bases, and 13 bases lay in between. The CDR3 has 14 amino acids. DNA for the CDR3: TGTGCCAGCAGCCCGGAAGGAGGGAATCAGCCCCAGCATTTT. Translating it yields CASSPEGGNQPQHF.

On this clone itself: Other nucleotide sequences in the sample specify the same CDR3. This chain links TRBV30 with TRBJ2-3; 10 bases align to TRBD2. The trim removed 3 bases at V and 0 bases at J, leaving 0 bases unmatched. This CDR3 spans 14 amino acids. Germline CDR1 and CDR2: GTSNPN and SVGIG (reference sequence). CDR3 sequence: CAWRLAGSTDTQYF. In nucleotides, the CDR3 is TGTGCCTGGAGACTAGCGGGGAGCACAGATACGCAGTATTTT. Full variable domain (remainder filled in from reference TRBV30 and TRBJ2-3): SQTIHQWPATLVQPVGSPLSLECTVEGTSNPNLYWYRQAAGRGLQLLFYSVGIGQISSEVPQNLSASRPQDRQFILSSKKLLLSDSGFYLCAWRLAGSTDTQYFGPGTRLTVL.

This clone was found a few times. Additional DNA sequences in this sample encode the identical CDR3. The rearrangement joins TRBV30 to TRBJ1-1; TRBD1 aligns across 9 bases. The CDR3 runs to 13 residues. V lost 3 bases, J lost 3 bases, and 2 bases stayed unmatched. Germline V lookup: CDR1 GTSNPN, CDR2 SVGIG (reference sequence). The CDR3 coding sequence is TGTGCCTGGAGAGACAGGGGGGACACTGAAGCTTTCTTT. Translated, it gives CAWRDRGDTEAFF.

This clone was picked up a small number of times. This chain uses TRBV6-5 with TRBJ2-1, with no clear D. Germline values: CDR1 MNHEY, CDR2 SVGAGI. V gave up 6 bases and J gave up 10 bases, with 10 bases separating them. This CDR3 is built from 11 residues. The CDR3 protein is CASRIQVEQFF. The CDR3 DNA follows: TGTGCCAGCAGGATACAAGTAGAGCAGTTCTTC.

This clone came up a few times. The genes are TRBV28 and TRBJ1-6, with 9 bases identical to TRBD1. CDR1 is MDHEN, CDR2 SYDVKM, per germline. The J segment lost 18 bases and the V segment lost 7 bases, leaving 10 bases of the junction unmatched. CDR3 length: 12 amino acids. CDR3 DNA: TGTGCCAGCATCAGTCCGGGACAGGGAGCCCACTTT. It translates to CASISPGQGAHF.

This clone has more than one count but fewer than ten. The chain has TRBV2 and TRBJ1-1; no definite D call. The germline V gene encodes CDR1 SNHLY and CDR2 FYNNEI. The germline V and J ends were trimmed by 6 bases and 0 bases, with 11 bases remaining between them. The CDR3 covers 14 residues. The CDR3 DNA reads as TGTGCCAGCAGGGGGTCGGCGGTGAACACTGAAGCTTTCTTT. This gives the protein CASRGSAVNTEAFF.

This chain links TRBV28 with TRBJ1-2; D might be TRBD1 (5 bases). The CDR3 has 15 amino acids. Germline V gene sequence: CDR1 MDHEN, CDR2 SYDVKM. The V and J ends lost 4 bases and 6 bases respectively, with 18 bases between them. The CDR3 bases are TGTGCCAGCAGTTCGGTTGGAGGGGCGCCCCATGGCTACACCTTC. Its translation: CASSSVGGAPHGYTF.

In its sample, this clone was seen a few times. J is TRBJ2-1 and V is TRBV27; TRBD2 aligns across 14 bases. CDR1 and CDR2 from the germline V gene are MNHEY and SMNVEV (reference sequence). This CDR3 is built from 15 residues. J was trimmed by 7 bases and V by 5 bases; bases with no gene match: 4. The DNA of the CDR3 is TGTGCCAGCAGTCCGACTAGCGGGAGGGTTAATGAGCAGTTCTTC. This encodes CASSPTSGRVNEQFF.

The V and J genes are TRBV29-1 and TRBJ1-4, with TRBD1 matching 8 bases. The CDR3 sequence is 12 residues long. J was trimmed by 8 bases and V by 4 bases; bases with no gene match: 3. Germline CDR1 SQVTM, CDR2 ANQGSEA. CDR3 DNA sequence: TGCAGCGTTGGACAGGGGTGGGAAAAACTGTTTTTT. Translated: CSVGQGWEKLFF.

The chain employs TRBV21-1 and TRBJ1-5; TRBD1, the table's D call, was not compared with the DNA. TRBV21-1 is noted as a pseudogene. CDR3 size: 16 residues. The CDR3 region is CASSPARTGDNQPQHF. DNA of the CDR3: TGTGCCAGCTCTCCAGCCCGGACAGGGGACAATCAGCCCCAGCATTTT.

The chain employs TRBV4-1 and TRBJ1-2; 10 bases agree with TRBD1. The CDR3 totals 20 residues. With V trimmed by 3 bases and J by 4 bases, 20 bases remained unmatched. Germline CDR1 is MGHRA and CDR2 is YSYEKL. As DNA, the CDR3 is TGCGCCAGCAGCCATCCACATATTACGCGGGGACAGGGGATCCTCTATGGCTACACCTTC. Amino acids: CASSHPHITRGQGILYGYTF.

The V gene is TRBV6-1, the J gene TRBJ1-2; TRBD1 matches at 10 bases. CDR3 length: 15 amino acids. The germline CDR1 and CDR2 sequences are MNHNS and SASEGT. Losses at the gene ends were 6 bases for V and 5 bases for J; bases not matched to a gene: 9. CDR3 sequence (DNA): TGTGCCAGCAGCGCCCGGGACAGGGGATTTTATGGCTACACCTTC. Protein product: CASSARDRGFYGYTF.

The V gene is TRBV5-6, the J gene TRBJ2-5; D is undetermined. Trimming pared 8 bases from V and 5 bases from J, leaving 16 bases between. From germline, CDR1 is SGHDT and CDR2 YYEEEE. The CDR3 has 13 residues. In nucleotides, the CDR3 is TGTGCCAGTGCGGACCGGACCAGGGAGACCCAGTACTTC. Protein: CASADRTRETQYF.